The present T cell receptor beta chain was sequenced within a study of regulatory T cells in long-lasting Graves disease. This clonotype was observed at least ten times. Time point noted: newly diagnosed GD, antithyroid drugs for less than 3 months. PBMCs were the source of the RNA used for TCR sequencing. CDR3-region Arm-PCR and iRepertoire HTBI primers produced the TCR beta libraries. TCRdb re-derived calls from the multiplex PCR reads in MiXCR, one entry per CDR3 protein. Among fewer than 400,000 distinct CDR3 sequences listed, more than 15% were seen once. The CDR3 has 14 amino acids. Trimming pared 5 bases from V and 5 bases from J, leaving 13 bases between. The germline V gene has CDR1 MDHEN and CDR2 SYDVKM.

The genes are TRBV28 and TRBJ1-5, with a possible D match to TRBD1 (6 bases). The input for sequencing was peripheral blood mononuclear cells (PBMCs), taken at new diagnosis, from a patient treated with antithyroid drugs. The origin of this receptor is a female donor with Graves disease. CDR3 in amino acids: CASSATGFDQPQHF. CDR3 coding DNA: TGTGCCAGCAGTGCTACAGGGTTCGATCAGCCCCAGCATTTT. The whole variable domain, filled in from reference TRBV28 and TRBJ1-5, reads DVKVTQSSRYLVKRTGEKVFLECVQDMDHENMFWYRQDPGLGLRLIYFSYDVKMKEKGDIPEGYSVSREKKERFSLILESASTNQTSMYLCASSATGFDQPQHFGDGTRLSIL.